One sample yielded the 19 T cell receptor beta chains listed below, sequenced in a study of regulatory T cells in long-lasting Graves disease. Time point denoted: newly diagnosed GD, antithyroid drugs for less than 3 months. There was RNA extracted from PBMCs, and the TCR library was made from it. Construction of TCR beta libraries relied on iRepertoire HTBI primers and on Arm-PCR targeting CDR3 regions. Each CDR3 protein gets one entry after TCRdb re-called the multiplex PCR reads with MiXCR. The repertoire holds 400,000 to 450,000 distinct CDR3 sequences, with about 16% as singletons. These sequences were also reported in another study, on T cells in Graves' hyperthyroidism and ophthalmopathy.

The source material was peripheral blood mononuclear cells (PBMCs), sampled at new diagnosis, from a patient treated with antithyroid drugs. These receptors originate from a woman aged 25 to 45 with Graves disease.

There are a few counts of this clonotype. The chain recombines TRBV6-5 with TRBJ2-5; TRBD1 is a possible D gene (6 bases). Germline CDR1 and CDR2: MNHEY and SVGAGI. There are 14 residues in the CDR3. V was cut by 0 bases and J by 1 base, with 6 bases left in between. CDR3 in amino acids: CASSYSTGQETQYF. As DNA, the CDR3 is TGTGCCAGCAGTTACTCGACAGGCCAAGAGACCCAGTACTTC.

Many counts were recorded for this clonotype. J is TRBJ2-1 and V is TRBV20-1; the match to TRBD2 covers 8 bases. J was trimmed by 7 bases and V by 1 base; bases with no gene match: 12. This CDR3 has 16 amino acids. Germline V gene sequence: CDR1 DFQATT, CDR2 SNEGSKA (reference sequence). The CDR3 coding sequence is TGCAGTGCTAGAGTTGGAGGACTAGCCCGACATAATGAGCAGTTCTTC. Translating gives CSARVGGLARHNEQFF.

V usage is TRBV11-1 and J usage is TRBJ2-1; TRBD2 aligns across 12 bases. The V segment lost 5 bases and the J segment 7 bases; nucleotides outside the gene matches: 18. The CDR3 has 19 amino acids. The germline V gene encodes CDR1 SGHAT and CDR2 FQDESV (reference sequence). This CDR3 reads CASSPYRGTSGPGGNEQFF. The CDR3 nucleotides read TGTGCCAGCAGCCCGTATAGGGGGACTAGCGGGCCCGGGGGTAATGAGCAGTTCTTC.

This clonotype occurred many times. The V gene is TRBV20-1, the J gene TRBJ2-3; 14 positions match TRBD2. Germline trimming cut 1 base from V and 3 bases from J; bases unmatched to any gene: 0. The germline V gene encodes CDR1 DFQATT and CDR2 SNEGSKA (reference sequence). The CDR3 totals 15 residues. The CDR3 coding sequence is TGCAGTGCTAGAGGGACTAGCGGGGGGACAGATACGCAGTATTTT. This encodes CSARGTSGGTDTQYF.

This clonotype was detected only a few times. The rearrangement uses TRBV12-3 or TRBV12-4 and TRBJ2-1; a weak D match, TRBD2 (5 bases). V was cut by 7 bases and J by 7 bases, with 17 bases left in between. This CDR3 spans 14 amino acids. This chain's CDR3 is CASNILRGRNEQFF. CDR3 coding DNA: TGTGCCAGCAACATACTTCGGGGTAGGAATGAGCAGTTCTTC.

The chain recombines TRBV2 with TRBJ1-3, with 8 bases identical to TRBD1. The CDR3 is 15 residues long. Germline trimming cut 6 bases from V and 2 bases from J; bases unmatched to any gene: 6. Germline V CDR1 and CDR2: SNHLY, FYNNEI. DNA for the CDR3: TGTGCCAGCAGCGACGACAGGGGAGCTGGAAACACCATATATTTT. Amino acids: CASSDDRGAGNTIYF.

This clonotype was seen at least ten times. This sequence joins TRBV27 and TRBJ1-5; D might be TRBD1 (6 bases). In germline, CDR1 is MNHEY, CDR2 SMNVEV (reference sequence). This CDR3 contains 18 residues. V was clipped by 5 bases and J by 1 base, with 21 bases between them. This CDR3 is CASSQYSGAQRSNQPQHF. Here the CDR3 DNA reads TGTGCCAGCAGTCAATACTCAGGGGCCCAGCGAAGCAATCAGCCCCAGCATTTT.

This clonotype was seen a handful of times. CDR3 amino acids: CASSLGKGAAFYEQYF. The CDR3 DNA reads TGCGCCAGCAGCTTGGGGAAGGGGGCAGCTTTCTACGAGCAGTACTTC. The rearrangement links TRBV5-1 to TRBJ2-7, with 7 bases matching TRBD1. The CDR3 has 16 residues. The V gene end was trimmed by 0 bases and the J gene end by 3 bases; junction bases not matched to a gene: 9. Looked up from germline, CDR1 is SGHRS and CDR2 is YFSETQ.

This clonotype was seen ten or more times. The chain has TRBV18 and TRBJ1-4; D gene uncertain. There are 15 residues in the CDR3. Germline CDR1 reads KGHSH; CDR2 reads LQKENI. The V gene lost 4 bases and the J gene lost 5 bases, with 14 bases spanning the gap. In DNA, the CDR3 is TGTGCCAGCTCACAAAACGGGAACCCAAATGAAAAACTGTTTTTT. It yields the protein CASSQNGNPNEKLFF.

This clonotype was counted ten times or more. This chain links TRBV29-1 with TRBJ1-1; maybe TRBD1 (5 bases). This CDR3 is built from 13 residues. Germline CDR1 and CDR2: SQVTM and ANQGSEA. Trimming cost V 3 bases and J 5 bases, with 13 bases left between them. CDR3 bases: TGCAGCGTTGAGGAGGGGCGGCGGACTGAAGCTTTCTTT. Translating it yields CSVEEGRRTEAFF.

There are many counts of this clonotype. The chain uses TRBV19 and TRBJ1-1, with TRBD1 as a possible D gene (5 bases). The V gene lost 1 base and the J gene lost 5 bases, with 11 bases spanning the gap. CDR3 length: 14 amino acids. The V gene's germline CDR1 is LNHDA and CDR2 SQIVND (reference sequence). CDR3 amino acids: CASSIGFGGTEAFF. CDR3 nucleotides: TGTGCCAGTAGTATAGGATTCGGGGGGACTGAAGCTTTCTTT.

This clonotype was seen many times. This chain connects TRBV15 to TRBJ2-7; TRBD1 or TRBD2 may be the D gene (5 bases each). Trimming shortened V by 3 bases and J by 4 bases, and 16 bases separated the two germline ends. The length of the CDR3 is 15 residues. Germline values: CDR1 LNHNV, CDR2 YYDKDF (reference sequence). Here the CDR3 reads CATSSHRDGSYEQYF. The DNA of the CDR3 is TGTGCCACCAGCAGCCACCGGGACGGAAGTTACGAGCAGTACTTC. Full variable domain (outside the CDR3, taken from reference TRBV15 and TRBJ2-7): DAMVIQNPRYQVTQFGKPVTLSCSQTLNHNVMYWYQQKSSQAPKLLFHYYDKDFNNEADTPDNFQSRRPNTSFCFLDIRSPGLGDTAMYLCATSSHRDGSYEQYFGPGTRLTVT.

This chain links TRBV30 with TRBJ2-1, with D perhaps matching TRBD2 (5 bases). The CDR3 has 14 residues. V dropped 4 bases and J dropped 4 bases, with 14 bases sitting between them. The germline gives CDR1 GTSNPN, CDR2 SVGIG (reference sequence). As DNA, the CDR3 is TGTGCCTGGACTACTGGTAGCGCGTACAATGAGCAGTTCTTC. It codes for CAWTTGSAYNEQFF.

Of note for this clonotype: A much bigger clone sits one base away, suggesting this may be a read error. The chain links TRBV3-1 to TRBJ2-7; 7 bases fit TRBD2. The CDR3 loop spans 15 amino acids. The V gene end was trimmed by 4 bases and the J gene end by 5 bases; junction bases not matched to a gene: 11. Looked up from germline, CDR1 is LGHDT and CDR2 is YNNKEL (reference sequence). The DNA of the CDR3 is TGTGCCAGCAGCCTTGGACCAGCGGGATGGAACGAGCAGTACTTC. Its protein is CASSLGPAGWNEQYF.

The V and J genes are TRBV25-1 and TRBJ1-2, with TRBD1 matching over 8 bases. CDR1 is MGHDK, CDR2 SYGVNS, per germline. Unmatched junction bases numbered 5, after V lost 4 bases and J lost 7 bases. CDR3 size: 13 residues. The chain's CDR3 is CASSGTGRGGYTF. The CDR3 coding sequence is TGTGCCAGCAGTGGGACAGGGAGAGGTGGCTACACCTTC.

This clonotype turned up a few times. The chain uses TRBV27 and TRBJ2-1; 8 bases are shared with TRBD2. The V and J ends lost 6 bases and 0 bases, in that order; junction bases with no gene match: 10. The germline V gene has CDR1 MNHEY and CDR2 SMNVEV (reference sequence). The length of the CDR3 is 17 residues. The CDR3 sequence is CASRGALAGLSYNEQFF. The CDR3 DNA reads TGTGCCAGCAGGGGGGCTCTAGCGGGTCTCTCCTACAATGAGCAGTTCTTC.

This clonotype showed up many times. At one end the junction does not follow the germline gene, possibly because of a read error. The gene calls are TRBV11-3 and TRBJ1-1, with unresolved D. The CDR3 is 16 residues long. Germline V CDR1 and CDR2: SGHNT, YENEEA. CDR3 residues: CASSLYDLTENSEAFF. DNA of the CDR3: TGTGCCAGCAGCTTGTATGACCTTACAGAGAACTCTGAAGCTTTCTTT.

This clonotype has just a few counts. The rearrangement uses TRBV12-3 or TRBV12-4 and TRBJ2-1; 7 bases agree with TRBD2. The J segment lost 8 bases and the V segment lost 5 bases, leaving 6 bases of the junction unmatched. The CDR3 extends over 13 amino acids. CDR3 nucleotide sequence: TGTGCCAGCAGTATCGGACGGGAGGATGAGCAGTTCTTC. Translation gives CASSIGREDEQFF.

To note about this clonotype: A far larger clone is one base from this, pointing to a likely read error. This likely comes from a read error, as the CDR3 has no conserved phenylalanine or tryptophan at its end. The chain links TRBV7-3 to TRBJ2-5, with D possibly being TRBD2 (6 bases). Near its end, the DNA agrees better with TRBJ2-1, so the J call may be wrong. The CDR3 sequence is 15 residues long. Germline CDR1 is SGHTA and CDR2 is FQGTGA. The CDR3 nucleotides read TGTGCCAGCAGCTTAGGTATCTCGGGAGAGAATGAGCAGTTCTCC. It is translated as CASSLGISGENEQFS.